The 5 T cell receptor beta chains in this list originate from one sample, sequenced in a study of T cells after yellow fever vaccination. TCRdb independently ran MiXCR on the 5' RACE reads; one entry per CDR3 protein. The sample consists of 100,000 to 150,000 distinct CDR3 sequences, more than 7.5% of them appearing once. The source was CD8+ T cells sorted from PBMCs, collected on the day of the yellow fever booster vaccination. These receptors were taken from a man between 18 and 29 years old who received the YFV17D yellow fever vaccine.

V and J are TRBV6-1 and TRBJ2-3, with 9 bases lining up with TRBD1. The J segment lost 8 bases and the V segment lost 7 bases, leaving 13 bases of the junction unmatched. From germline, CDR1 is MNHNS and CDR2 SASEGT. This CDR3 region has 15 residues. The CDR3 sequence: CASITGGGRSGTQYF. The CDR3 nucleotides are TGTGCCAGCATTACAGGGGGCGGCCGGTCGGGTACGCAGTATTTT.

This clonotype was counted ten times or more. The V gene is TRBV27, the J gene TRBJ1-2; a possible D gene is TRBD1 (6 bases). The germline gives CDR1 MNHEY, CDR2 SMNVEV (reference sequence). There are 14 residues in the CDR3. Trimming removed 5 bases at V and 3 bases at J, with 13 bases between. CDR3 protein: CASSLDGTYYGYTF. The CDR3 DNA is TGTGCCAGCAGTCTCGACGGGACATACTATGGCTACACCTTC.

The sample holds a few counts of this clonotype. The rearrangement uses TRBV6-5 and TRBJ2-1; D not resolved. Germline CDR1 is MNHEY and CDR2 is SVGAGI. V lost 6 bases to trimming and J lost 0 bases, with 9 bases between them. The CDR3 loop spans 14 amino acids. The CDR3 region is CASRFTVSYNEQFF. In DNA, the CDR3 is TGTGCCAGCAGGTTTACAGTCTCCTACAATGAGCAGTTCTTC.

The sample holds a few counts of this clonotype. The V and J genes are TRBV7-8 and TRBJ2-7; D perhaps matches TRBD2 (5 bases). Deletions cut 1 base from V and 0 bases from J, with 13 bases between. Germline CDR1 is SGHVS and CDR2 is FQNEAQ. The CDR3 loop spans 16 amino acids. The CDR3 here is CASSLGFGESSYEQYV. CDR3 bases: TGTGCCAGCAGCTTAGGTTTCGGGGAAAGCTCCTACGAGCAGTACGTC.

This clonotype was observed a handful of times. The gene calls are TRBV5-5 and TRBJ1-4; D call uncertain. The CDR3 has 13 amino acids. Germline V CDR1 and CDR2: SGHKS, YYEKEE (reference sequence). The V end was cut by 4 bases, the J end by 0 bases, with 4 bases between. CDR3 region: CASSPATNEKLFF. The CDR3 DNA follows: TGTGCCAGCAGCCCTGCAACTAATGAAAAACTGTTTTTT.